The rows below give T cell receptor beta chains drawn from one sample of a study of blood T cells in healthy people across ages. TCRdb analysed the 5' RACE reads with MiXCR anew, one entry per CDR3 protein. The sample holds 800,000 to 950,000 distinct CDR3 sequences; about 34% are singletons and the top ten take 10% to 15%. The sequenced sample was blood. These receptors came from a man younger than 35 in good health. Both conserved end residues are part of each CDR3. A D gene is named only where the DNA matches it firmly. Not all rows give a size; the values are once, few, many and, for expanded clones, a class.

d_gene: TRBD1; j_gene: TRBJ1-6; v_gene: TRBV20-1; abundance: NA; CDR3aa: CSATLGQGNSPLHF; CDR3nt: TGCAGTGCTACGCTGGGACAGGGGAATTCACCCCTCCACTTT
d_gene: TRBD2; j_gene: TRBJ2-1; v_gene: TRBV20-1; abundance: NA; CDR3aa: CGASNSQSGGNEQFF; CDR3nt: TGCGGTGCTAGTAACTCACAGTCGGGGGGCAATGAGCAGTTCTTC
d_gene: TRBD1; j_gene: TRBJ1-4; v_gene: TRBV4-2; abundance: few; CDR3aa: CASSQDRTGLVEKLFF; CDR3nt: TGTGCCAGCAGCCAAGATAGGACAGGGTTGGTAGAAAAACTGTTTTTT
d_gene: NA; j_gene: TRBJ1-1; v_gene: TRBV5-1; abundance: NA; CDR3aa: CASSISGQRGTEAFF; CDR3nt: TGCGCCAGCAGCATATCCGGGCAAAGGGGCACTGAAGCTTTCTTT
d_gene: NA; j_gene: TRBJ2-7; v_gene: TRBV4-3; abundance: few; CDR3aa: CASSQEAAAWYEQYF; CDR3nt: TGCGCCAGCAGCCAAGAGGCAGCCGCTTGGTACGAGCAGTACTTC
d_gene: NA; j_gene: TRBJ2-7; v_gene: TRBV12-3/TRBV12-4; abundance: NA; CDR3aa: CASSSSEFRIDEQYF; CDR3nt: TGTGCCAGCAGTAGTAGCGAGTTCCGCATTGATGAGCAGTACTTC
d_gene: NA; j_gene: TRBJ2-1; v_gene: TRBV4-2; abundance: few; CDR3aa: CASSQVAGWENEQFF; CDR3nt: TGTGCCAGCAGCCAAGTAGCCGGGTGGGAGAATGAGCAGTTCTTC
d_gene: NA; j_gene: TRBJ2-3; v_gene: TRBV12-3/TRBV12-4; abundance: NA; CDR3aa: CASSPNTQTYARADTQYF; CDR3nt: TGTGCCAGCAGCCCCAATACACAGACCTACGCTAGAGCAGATACGCAGTATTTT
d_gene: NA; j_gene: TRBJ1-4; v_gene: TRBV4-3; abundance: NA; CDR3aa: CASSSEEKLFF; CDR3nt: TGCGCCAGCAGCTCTGAGGAAAAACTGTTTTTT
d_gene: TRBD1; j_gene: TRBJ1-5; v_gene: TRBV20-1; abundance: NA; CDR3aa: CSANPRGGRGNQPQHF; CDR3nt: TGCAGTGCCAACCCACGAGGGGGCCGGGGCAATCAGCCCCAGCATTTT
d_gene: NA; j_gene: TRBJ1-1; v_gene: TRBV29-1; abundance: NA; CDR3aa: CSAGGEGGGTEAFF; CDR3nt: TGCAGCGCTGGTGGAGAAGGCGGGGGCACTGAAGCTTTCTTT
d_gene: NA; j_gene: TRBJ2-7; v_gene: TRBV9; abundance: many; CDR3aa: CASSASPQNGYEQYF; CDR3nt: TGTGCCAGCAGCGCGTCCCCACAGAATGGTTACGAGCAGTACTTC
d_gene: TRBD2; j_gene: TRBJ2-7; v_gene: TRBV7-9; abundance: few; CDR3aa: CASSFPRLAGGPFDNEQYF; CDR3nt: TGTGCCAGCAGCTTTCCCCGACTAGCGGGGGGGCCTTTTGACAATGAGCAGTACTTC
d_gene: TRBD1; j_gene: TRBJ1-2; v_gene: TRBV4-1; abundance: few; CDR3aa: CASTGQATNYGYTF; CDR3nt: TGCGCCAGCACAGGACAGGCCACTAACTATGGCTACACCTTC
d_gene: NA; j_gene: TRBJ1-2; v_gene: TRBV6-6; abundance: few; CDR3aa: CASSYLRTDNYGYTF; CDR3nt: TGTGCCAGCAGTTACCTTAGGACGGACAACTATGGCTACACCTTC
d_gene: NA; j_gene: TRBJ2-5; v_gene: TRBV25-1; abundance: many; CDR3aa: CASSGDRQETQYF; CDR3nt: TGTGCCAGCAGTGGAGACAGGCAAGAGACCCAGTACTTC
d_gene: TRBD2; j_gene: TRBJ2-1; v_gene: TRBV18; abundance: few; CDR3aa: CASSPSGGSSYNEQFF; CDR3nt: TGTGCCAGCTCCCCTAGCGGGGGTAGCTCCTACAATGAGCAGTTCTTC
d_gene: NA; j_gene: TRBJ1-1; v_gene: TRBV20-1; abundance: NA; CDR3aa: CSAKGRGTSNTEAFF; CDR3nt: TGCAGTGCGAAAGGCAGGGGAACCTCAAACACTGAAGCTTTCTTT
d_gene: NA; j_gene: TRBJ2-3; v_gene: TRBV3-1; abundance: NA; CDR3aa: CASSQFNTQYF; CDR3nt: TGTGCCAGCAGCCAATTCAATACGCAGTATTTT
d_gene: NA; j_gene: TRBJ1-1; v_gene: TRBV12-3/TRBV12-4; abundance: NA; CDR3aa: CAGSFNTEAFF; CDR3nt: TGTGCCGGCAGCTTTAACACTGAAGCTTTCTTT
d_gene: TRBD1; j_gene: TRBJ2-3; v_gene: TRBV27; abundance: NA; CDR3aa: CASMWKSRGRTDTQYF; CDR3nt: TGTGCAAGCATGTGGAAGAGCAGGGGGCGGACAGATACGCAGTATTTT
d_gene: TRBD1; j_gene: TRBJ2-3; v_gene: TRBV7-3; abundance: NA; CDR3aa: CASSTTGGVTDTQYF; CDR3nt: TGTGCCAGCAGTACGACAGGGGGAGTCACAGATACGCAGTATTTT
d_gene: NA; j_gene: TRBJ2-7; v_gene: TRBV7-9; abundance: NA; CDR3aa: CASSRDTEYEQYF; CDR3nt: TGTGCCAGCAGCCGGGACACCGAGTACGAGCAGTACTTC
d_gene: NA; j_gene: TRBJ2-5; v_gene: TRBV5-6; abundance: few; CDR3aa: CASSFSAGQETQYF; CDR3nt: TGTGCCAGCAGCTTTTCGGCAGGTCAAGAGACCCAGTACTTC
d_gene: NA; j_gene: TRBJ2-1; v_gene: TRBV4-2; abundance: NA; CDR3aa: CASSQVFSDSYNEQFF; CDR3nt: TGTGCCAGCAGCCAAGTCTTTTCGGACAGCTACAATGAGCAGTTCTTC
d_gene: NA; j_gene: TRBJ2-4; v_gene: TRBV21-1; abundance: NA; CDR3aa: CASSKVRLAKNIQYF; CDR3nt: TGTGCCAGCAGCAAAGTCCGATTAGCCAAAAACATTCAGTACTTC
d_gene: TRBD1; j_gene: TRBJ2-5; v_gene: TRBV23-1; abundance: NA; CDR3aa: CASTHGQGKETQYF; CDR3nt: TGCGCCAGCACCCATGGACAGGGCAAAGAGACCCAGTACTTC
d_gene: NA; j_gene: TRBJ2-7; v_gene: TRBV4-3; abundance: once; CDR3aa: CASSQDWVGSYEQYF; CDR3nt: TGCGCCAGCAGCCAAGATTGGGTAGGGTCCTACGAGCAGTACTTC